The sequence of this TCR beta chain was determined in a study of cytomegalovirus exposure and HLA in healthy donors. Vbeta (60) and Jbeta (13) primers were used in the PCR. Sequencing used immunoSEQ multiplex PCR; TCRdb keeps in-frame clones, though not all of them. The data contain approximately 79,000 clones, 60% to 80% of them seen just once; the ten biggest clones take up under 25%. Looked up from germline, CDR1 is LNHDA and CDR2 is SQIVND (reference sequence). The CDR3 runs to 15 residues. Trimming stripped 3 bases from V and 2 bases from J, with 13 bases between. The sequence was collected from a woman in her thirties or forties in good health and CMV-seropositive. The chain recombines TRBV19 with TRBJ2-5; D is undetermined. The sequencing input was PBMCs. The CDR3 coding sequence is TGTGCCAGTAGTATGGGTCAGGAACCTCAAGAGACCCAGTACTTC. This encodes CASSMGQEPQETQYF.